The subject of this entry is one TCR beta chain. This entry belongs to a study of blood T cells in healthy people across ages. V was pared by 1 base and J by 0 bases, with 9 bases between. Germline V gene lookup returns CDR1 DFQATT and CDR2 SNEGSKA (reference sequence). This CDR3 comprises 14 residues. Primers used in a second PCR of about 6 to 11 cycles were a sample-barcoded 5' primer and a J-beta primer mix. Each CDR3 protein is one row after TCRdb ran MiXCR on the 5' RACE reads. The table records about 1,600,000 distinct CDR3 sequences, approximately 42% of them present only once. This TCR came from a woman aged 18 to 35 in good health. The genes are TRBV20-1 and TRBJ1-1; a weak D match, TRBD1 (6 bases). Sequencing input: blood. This CDR3 is CSARGGTMNTEAFF. CDR3 in DNA: TGCAGTGCTAGAGGGGGGACAATGAACACTGAAGCTTTCTTT.